The 21 T cell receptor beta chains reported below all come from one sample, sequenced in a study of T cell responses to AZD1222 COVID-19 vaccine. Profiling relied on immunoSEQ multiplex PCR, and the TCRdb table lists in-frame clones only, not all of them. Of approximately 120,000 clones in the sample, 80% to 90% were seen once. The sequencing used peripheral blood, collected 28 days after the second AZD1222 dose. The receptors come from an adult who received the AZD1222 COVID-19 vaccine.

The V and J genes are TRBV11-2 and TRBJ1-2, with no clear D. Per germline, CDR1 SGHAT and CDR2 FQNNGV. V lost 5 bases to trimming and J lost 8 bases, with 18 bases between them. This CDR3 has 14 amino acids. CDR3 residues: CASSPDGGWWGYTF. CDR3 sequence (DNA): TGTGCCAGCAGCCCGGACGGTGGCTGGTGGGGCTACACCTTC.

The rearrangement joins TRBV5-1 to TRBJ2-7, with D uncertain. This CDR3 contains 13 residues. Trimming took 0 bases from V and 4 from J, leaving 8 bases between them. Germline V CDR1 and CDR2: SGHRS, YFSETQ. Written as DNA, the CDR3 is TGCGCCAGCAGCTTGGACGTGGCTTACGAGCAGTACTTC. Its protein is CASSLDVAYEQYF.

The V call is TRBV5-1, the J call TRBJ2-1; 10 bases fit TRBD2. The CDR3 contains 15 residues. Germline-derived CDR1 and CDR2 are SGHRS and YFSETQ. V trimming: 3 bases; J trimming: 6 bases; junction bases outside the gene matches: 6. In nucleotides, the CDR3 is TGCGCCAGCAGCTGGCCCAAGCGGGAGGGCAATGAGCAGTTCTTC. Translation: CASSWPKREGNEQFF.

The rearrangement links TRBV5-1 to TRBJ1-3; D unresolved. V shed 1 base and J shed 1 base, with 6 bases lying between them. From germline, CDR1 is SGHRS and CDR2 YFSETQ. This CDR3 is built from 14 residues. CDR3 bases: TGCGCCAGCAGCTTGCCTGATTCTGGAAACACCATATATTTT. It codes for CASSLPDSGNTIYF.

DNA for the CDR3: TGCGCCAGCAGCGCCAGGGGAGACAGCACAGATACGCAGTATTTT. Residues: CASSARGDSTDTQYF. This chain uses TRBV5-1 with TRBJ2-3; possibly TRBD1 for D (6 bases). Trimming took 4 bases from V and 0 from J, leaving 12 bases between them. The germline CDR1 and CDR2 sequences are SGHRS and YFSETQ. The CDR3 has 15 residues. The full variable domain, its missing parts supplied by reference TRBV5-1 and TRBJ2-3, is KAGVTQTPRYLIKTRGQQVTLSCSPISGHRSVSWYQQTPGQGLQFLFEYFSETQRNKGNFPGRFSGRQFSNSRSEMNVSTLELGDSALYLCASSARGDSTDTQYFGPGTRLTVL.

This chain uses TRBV5-8 with TRBJ1-3; possible D gene TRBD1, 5 bases. This CDR3 comprises 17 residues. V lost 0 bases, J lost 4 bases, and 17 bases lay in between. The germline V gene has CDR1 SGHTS and CDR2 YDEGEE. CDR3 nucleotides: TGTGCCAGCAGCTTGGTCCCGGGCCGTGGGGGAGGAAACACCATATATTTT. Protein product: CASSLVPGRGGGNTIYF.

The chain joins TRBV7-2 to TRBJ2-3; D call uncertain. Per germline, CDR1 SGHTA and CDR2 FQGNSA. The CDR3 extends over 13 amino acids. Trimming took 1 base from V and 5 from J, leaving 7 bases between them. CDR3 DNA sequence: TGTGCCAGCAGCTTAGGGGCCGAAGATACGCAGTATTTT. It codes for CASSLGAEDTQYF.

The CDR3 region is CASSYSTGSGVPQHF. Here the CDR3 DNA reads TGTGCCAGCAGTTACTCGACAGGGAGCGGAGTGCCCCAGCATTTT. The rearrangement links TRBV6-5 to TRBJ1-5, with TRBD1 matching 7 bases. CDR1 MNHEY and CDR2 SVGAGI come from the germline V gene. Losses at the gene ends were 0 bases for V and 9 bases for J; bases not matched to a gene: 8. The CDR3 is 15 amino acids.

The V gene is TRBV18, the J gene TRBJ1-1; D unresolved. This CDR3 comprises 12 residues. The V and J ends lost 5 bases and 1 base respectively, with 5 bases between them. The germline CDR1 and CDR2 sequences are KGHSH and LQKENI. The chain's CDR3 is CASSVRNTEAFF. The CDR3, as DNA: TGTGCCAGCTCAGTACGGAACACTGAAGCTTTCTTT.

This chain uses TRBV7-2 with TRBJ1-3, with D uncertain. The V end lost 4 bases, the J end lost 0 bases, and 10 bases lay between the germline ends. Germline V gene sequence: CDR1 SGHTA, CDR2 FQGNSA. The CDR3 is 15 residues long. This CDR3 reads CASSSRWVSGNTIYF. CDR3 coding DNA: TGTGCCAGCAGCTCCCGCTGGGTCTCTGGAAACACCATATATTTT.

The gene calls are TRBV19 and TRBJ2-7, with 8 bases identical to TRBD1. The J segment lost 0 bases and the V segment lost 3 bases, leaving 4 bases of the junction unmatched. Germline loops: CDR1 LNHDA, CDR2 SQIVND (reference sequence). CDR3 length: 15 amino acids. CDR3 sequence reads: CASSMTGESSYEQYF. The CDR3 coding sequence is TGTGCCAGTAGTATGACAGGGGAAAGCTCCTACGAGCAGTACTTC.

V usage is TRBV19 and J usage is TRBJ2-1, with a possible D match to TRBD1 (5 bases). V was pared by 3 bases and J by 0 bases, with 6 bases between. Germline V CDR1 and CDR2: LNHDA, SQIVND (reference sequence). The CDR3 extends over 14 amino acids. The CDR3 loop is CASSIQGSYNEQFF. As DNA, the CDR3 is TGTGCCAGTAGTATTCAGGGCTCCTACAATGAGCAGTTCTTC.

The J gene is TRBJ2-4, the V gene TRBV9; 7 bases are a match to TRBD2. Germline assignment: CDR1 SGDLS and CDR2 YYNGEE. CDR3 length equals 15 residues. V gave up 0 bases and J gave up 4 bases; unmatched junction bases: 4. CDR3 region: CASSVDGREKNIQYF. CDR3 nucleotides: TGTGCCAGCAGCGTAGATGGGAGGGAGAAAAACATTCAGTACTTC.

A few counts support this clone. The chain employs TRBV6-5 and TRBJ1-4; no firm D call. The CDR3 runs 13 residues. Trimming pared 6 bases from V and 5 bases from J, leaving 10 bases between. Germline values: CDR1 MNHEY, CDR2 SVGAGI. For the CDR3, the DNA is TGTGCCAGCAGCCCACCCAGGAATGAAAAACTGTTTTTT. Its translation is CASSPPRNEKLFF.

The count of this clone is one. The chain joins TRBV7-2 to TRBJ1-1; D not certain. Per germline, CDR1 SGHTA and CDR2 FQGNSA. Trimming shortened V by 3 bases and J by 1 base, and 6 bases separated the two germline ends. CDR3 length: 13 residues. CDR3 bases: TGTGCCAGCAGCTTCGAGGGGAACACTGAAGCTTTCTTT. This encodes CASSFEGNTEAFF.

Only one count was recorded for this clone. This chain connects TRBV4-2 to TRBJ2-7; no clear D. This CDR3 is 16 amino acids long. V lost 1 base, J lost 3 bases, and 16 bases lay in between. In germline, CDR1 is LGHNA, CDR2 YNFKEQ. The CDR3 DNA is TGTGCCAGCAGCCAAGGCCGCGGAACGTACGACTACGAGCAGTACTTC. Translation gives CASSQGRGTYDYEQYF.

The chain carries TRBV18 and TRBJ2-4; possible D gene TRBD1, 5 bases. Germline CDR1 KGHSH, CDR2 LQKENI. The CDR3 consists of 16 residues. The ends were cut back, 6 bases at V and 9 bases at J, with 24 bases in the middle. The CDR3 reads CASSSPEQVANTIQYF. The CDR3 region has the DNA TGTGCCAGCTCCTCTCCAGAACAGGTGGCGAATACCATTCAGTACTTC.

The chain carries TRBV5-6 and TRBJ2-7; D unresolved. The length of the CDR3 is 12 residues. Trimming cost V 2 bases and J 9 bases, with 12 bases left between them. CDR1 is SGHDT and CDR2 is YYEEEE in the germline V gene. In DNA, the CDR3 is TGTGCCAGCAGCTTTTATAAGGGCGGGCAGTACTTC. Its protein is CASSFYKGGQYF.

V gene TRBV2 combines with J gene TRBJ1-3; no definite D call. The CDR3 is 16 residues long. V shed 7 bases and J shed 0 bases, with 16 bases lying between them. Germline V CDR1 and CDR2: SNHLY, FYNNEI. The CDR3 region is CASTKDSIPSGNTIYF. The CDR3 nucleotides read TGTGCCAGCACCAAGGACTCAATCCCCTCTGGAAACACCATATATTTT. Filled out from reference TRBV2 and TRBJ1-3, the complete variable domain reads EPEVTQTPSHQVTQMGQEVILRCVPISNHLYFYWYRQILGQKVEFLVSFYNNEISEKSEIFDDQFSVERPDGSNFTLKIRSTKLEDSAMYFCASTKDSIPSGNTIYFGEGSWLTVV.

Only one count was recorded for this clone. The chain combines TRBV6-5 with TRBJ1-1, with 7 nucleotides matching TRBD1. The CDR3 totals 13 residues. The germline V gene encodes CDR1 MNHEY and CDR2 SVGAGI. Germline trimming cut 6 bases from V and 4 bases from J; bases unmatched to any gene: 5. DNA for the CDR3: TGTGCCAGCAGGACAGGGCCTAGCACTGAAGCTTTCTTT. Protein product: CASRTGPSTEAFF.

V is TRBV29-1 and J is TRBJ2-7, with no clear D. V was clipped by 3 bases and J by 5 bases, with 14 bases between them. Germline CDR1 and CDR2: SQVTM and ANQGSEA. This CDR3 spans 13 amino acids. The CDR3 region is CSVEIGQVNEQYF. The CDR3 nucleotides read TGCAGCGTTGAGATAGGGCAAGTGAACGAGCAGTACTTC.